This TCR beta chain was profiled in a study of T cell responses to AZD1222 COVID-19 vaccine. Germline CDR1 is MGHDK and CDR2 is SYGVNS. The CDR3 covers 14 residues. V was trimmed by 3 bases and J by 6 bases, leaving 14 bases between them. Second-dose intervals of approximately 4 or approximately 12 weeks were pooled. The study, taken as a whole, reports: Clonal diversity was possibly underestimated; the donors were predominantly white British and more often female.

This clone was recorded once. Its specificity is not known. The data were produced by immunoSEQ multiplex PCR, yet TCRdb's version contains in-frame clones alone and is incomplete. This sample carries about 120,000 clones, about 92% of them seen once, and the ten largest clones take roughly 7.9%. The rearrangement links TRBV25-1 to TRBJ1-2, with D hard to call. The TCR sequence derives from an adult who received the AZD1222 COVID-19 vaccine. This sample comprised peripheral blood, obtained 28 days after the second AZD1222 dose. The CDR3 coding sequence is TGTGCCAGCAGTGAGGGTCCTCACTACGATGGCTACACCTTC. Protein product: CASSEGPHYDGYTF.